Shown below are 23 T cell receptor beta chains from a single sample sequenced in a study of control samples from healthy donors and cancer patients. Data came from immunoSEQ multiplex PCR; TCRdb stores just in-frame clones and leaves some out. The sample yields some 200,000 clones, around 91% seen once. Sequenced material: blood. These receptor sequences come from a woman in her 30s in good health.

The chain couples TRBV5-4 to TRBJ2-5; D is ambiguous. The V and J ends lost 4 bases and 2 bases respectively, with 9 bases between them. Looked up from germline, CDR1 is SGHNT and CDR2 is YYREEE (reference sequence). The CDR3 contains 13 residues. Written as DNA, the CDR3 is TGTGCCAGCAGCCGAGTACTACAAGAGACCCAGTACTTC. Translation: CASSRVLQETQYF.

This chain joins TRBV6-5 and TRBJ2-1; no definite D call. V lost 7 bases, J lost 5 bases, and 6 bases lay in between. Germline values: CDR1 MNHEY, CDR2 SVGAGI. The CDR3 totals 11 residues. The CDR3 protein is CASTPHNEQFF. The DNA for the CDR3 is TGTGCCAGCACCCCCCACAATGAGCAGTTCTTC.

This chain links TRBV25-1 with TRBJ2-4; 10 positions agree with TRBD1. The V gene's germline CDR1 is MGHDK and CDR2 SYGVNS. The V segment lost 3 bases and the J segment 0 bases; nucleotides outside the gene matches: 2. This CDR3 is built from 16 residues. The CDR3 nucleotides are TGTGCCAGCAGTGATGACAGGGGGCCAGCCAAAAACATTCAGTACTTC. It specifies CASSDDRGPAKNIQYF.

The genes are TRBV2 and TRBJ1-1; 10 bases align to TRBD1. V was pared by 7 bases and J by 5 bases, with 10 bases of the junction left unmatched. CDR3 length: 15 amino acids. From germline, CDR1 is SNHLY and CDR2 FYNNEI. As DNA, the CDR3 is TGTGCCAGCACCCAACAGACAGGGGGCCGGACTGAAGCTTTCTTT. Amino acid sequence: CASTQQTGGRTEAFF.

V gene TRBV5-1 combines with J gene TRBJ1-1; 8 nucleotides match TRBD1. Germline CDR1 SGHRS, CDR2 YFSETQ. The length of the CDR3 is 17 residues. Trimming took 5 bases from V and 1 from J; bases not matched to a gene: 13. The CDR3 DNA sequence: TGCGCCAGCAGAAAAAACGGACAGGGCTCGCGGAACACTGAAGCTTTCTTT. The encoded protein is CASRKNGQGSRNTEAFF.

The genes are TRBV11-2 and TRBJ2-1; D is ambiguous. Looked up from germline, CDR1 is SGHAT and CDR2 is FQNNGV. The CDR3 sequence is 11 residues long. The V gene lost 3 bases and the J gene lost 11 bases, with 8 bases spanning the gap. CDR3 region: CASSFLEKQFF. The DNA for the CDR3 is TGTGCCAGCAGCTTCCTAGAAAAGCAGTTCTTC.

Only one count was recorded for this clone. The chain carries TRBV30 and TRBJ2-1; D not resolved. From germline, CDR1 is GTSNPN and CDR2 SVGIG (reference sequence). The CDR3 spans 12 residues. V was pared by 5 bases and J by 3 bases, with 8 bases between. CDR3 residues: CAWGRNYNEQFF. CDR3 sequence (DNA): TGTGCCTGGGGACGGAACTACAATGAGCAGTTCTTC.

This clone appeared once. J is TRBJ2-3 and V is TRBV3-1 (or the pseudogene TRBV3-2), with D possibly matching TRBD2 (6 bases). Germline values: CDR1 LGHDT, CDR2 YNNKEL (reference sequence). The CDR3 has 14 residues. The V and J ends lost 3 bases and 3 bases respectively, with 10 bases between them. DNA of the CDR3: TGTGCCAGCAGCCACAGACTAGTTACAGATACGCAGTATTTT. This translates into CASSHRLVTDTQYF.

The V gene is TRBV11-2, the J gene TRBJ2-5; D is tentatively TRBD1 or TRBD2 (5 bases each). Trimming removed 4 bases at V and 2 bases at J, with 8 bases between. The CDR3 loop spans 13 amino acids. The V gene's germline CDR1 is SGHAT and CDR2 FQNNGV. DNA of the CDR3: TGTGCCAGCAGCTCGGGACCGCAAGAGACCCAGTACTTC. Encoded protein: CASSSGPQETQYF.

CDR3 region: CASSPPGVDEQYF. The CDR3 DNA reads as TGTGCCAGCTCACCACCGGGGGTCGACGAGCAGTACTTC. The J gene is TRBJ2-7, the V gene TRBV18, with D perhaps matching TRBD1 or TRBD2 (5 bases each). The CDR3 has 13 residues. The V end lost 0 bases, the J end lost 5 bases, and 8 bases lay between the germline ends. Germline CDR1 KGHSH, CDR2 LQKENI.

With respect to this clone: This sample also contains other DNA sequences that code for the same CDR3. This chain uses TRBV6-5 with TRBJ1-2; 8 nucleotides match TRBD1. From germline, CDR1 is MNHEY and CDR2 SVGAGI. The CDR3 is made up of 13 amino acids. The V segment lost 6 bases and the J segment 2 bases; nucleotides outside the gene matches: 2. The CDR3 reads CASRNRGNYGYTF. The CDR3 nucleotides are TGTGCCAGCAGAAACAGGGGGAACTATGGCTACACCTTC.

The chain combines TRBV11-1 with TRBJ1-2, with unresolved D. Trimming cost V 3 bases and J 0 bases, with 5 bases left between them. This CDR3 comprises 13 residues. CDR1 and CDR2 from the germline V gene are SGHAT and FQDESV (reference sequence). DNA for the CDR3: TGTGCCAGCAGCTTCGGGGCTAACTATGGCTACACCTTC. Translated, it gives CASSFGANYGYTF.

The rearrangement links TRBV5-4 to TRBJ2-2; TRBD2 aligns across 9 bases. There are 15 residues in the CDR3. Germline V gives CDR1 SGHNT, CDR2 YYREEE (reference sequence). V dropped 4 bases and J dropped 7; count of bases not matched to a gene: 8. This CDR3 is CASSLPTSGGGELFF. CDR3 bases: TGTGCCAGCAGCCTCCCGACTAGCGGTGGCGGGGAGCTGTTTTTT.

The genes are TRBV28 and TRBJ1-6; 8 bases map to TRBD1. Germline V gene sequence: CDR1 MDHEN, CDR2 SYDVKM. The CDR3 spans 14 residues. Trimming at V came to 4 bases and at J to 10 bases, leaving 6 bases not matched to a gene. CDR3: CASSSPGQVSPLHF. CDR3 in DNA: TGTGCCAGCAGTTCACCGGGACAGGTCTCACCCCTCCACTTT.

The chain joins TRBV7-9 to TRBJ1-1; D is ambiguous. V lost 5 bases and J lost 5, with 15 bases in between. Germline CDR1 is SEHNR and CDR2 is FQNEAQ (reference sequence). This CDR3 region has 14 residues. The CDR3 region is CASSPVVVGTEAFF. As DNA, the CDR3 is TGTGCCAGCAGCCCCGTCGTAGTGGGAACTGAAGCTTTCTTT.

This chain uses TRBV14 with TRBJ1-3; a possible D gene is TRBD1 (5 bases). Germline V gene sequence: CDR1 SGHDN, CDR2 FVKESK. The CDR3 totals 15 residues. Trimming removed 0 bases at V and 4 bases at J, with 10 bases between. CDR3 in DNA: TGTGCCAGCAGCCAAGATGTGGGGCGCGGAAACACCATATATTTT. It is translated as CASSQDVGRGNTIYF.

This chain uses TRBV28 with TRBJ1-5; D remains ambiguous. V lost 2 bases and J lost 7, with 3 bases in between. Germline lookup yields CDR1 MDHEN and CDR2 SYDVKM. The length of the CDR3 is 11 residues. Here the CDR3 reads CASSLSQPQHF. Written as DNA, the CDR3 is TGTGCCAGCAGTTTAAGCCAGCCCCAGCATTTT.

The chain is built from TRBV28 and TRBJ2-7, with 9 bases lining up with TRBD1. Germline assignment: CDR1 MDHEN and CDR2 SYDVKM. The CDR3 consists of 16 residues. V lost 5 bases and J lost 7; bases outside the gene matches: 15. The CDR3 region has the DNA TGTGCCAGCAGTCTACCCCAGACAGGGGGTCGAGGAGAGCAGTACTTC. Its protein is CASSLPQTGGRGEQYF.

A single count supports this clone. The genes are TRBV4-2 and TRBJ2-7; TRBD2 might be the D (5 bases). With 0 bases removed from V and 3 bases from J, the gap between germline ends came to 9 bases. Germline CDR1 and CDR2: LGHNA and YNFKEQ. This CDR3 is 14 amino acids long. Here the CDR3 reads CASSQDNGVYEQYF. Written as DNA, the CDR3 is TGTGCCAGCAGCCAAGATAACGGGGTCTACGAGCAGTACTTC.

This chain connects TRBV3-1 (or the pseudogene TRBV3-2) to TRBJ2-1, with TRBD1 identical over 8 bases. The CDR3 consists of 15 residues. Germline CDR1 reads LGHDT; CDR2 reads YNNKEL (reference sequence). J was trimmed by 7 bases and V by 0 bases; bases with no gene match: 5. CDR3 coding DNA: TGTGCCAGCAGCCAAGATGGGACAGGAGGGAATGAGCAGTTCTTC. This gives the protein CASSQDGTGGNEQFF.

Only a few counts were recorded for this clone. The chain is built from TRBV15 and TRBJ2-5; 12 bases align to TRBD2. Germline V gives CDR1 LNHNV, CDR2 YYDKDF (reference sequence). This CDR3 is built from 14 residues. Trimming at V came to 4 bases and at J to 4 bases, leaving 1 base not matched to a gene. The CDR3 region has the DNA TGTGCCACCAGCACTAGCGGGAGGGTAGAGACCCAGTACTTC. Translation gives CATSTSGRVETQYF.

The CDR3 bases are TGTGCCAGCAGTTCGGGGGCTCACACCATATATTTT. This sequence encodes CASSSGAHTIYF. The chain carries TRBV6-2 or TRBV6-3 and TRBJ1-3, with a weak D call TRBD1 (6 bases). Trimming took 4 bases from V and 8 from J, leaving 9 bases between them. CDR3 length equals 12 residues. Germline CDR1 MNHEY, CDR2 SVGEGT.

This rearrangement joins TRBV3-1 (or the pseudogene TRBV3-2) to TRBJ2-3; 8 nucleotides match TRBD1. CDR1 is LGHDT and CDR2 is YNNKEL in the germline V gene (reference sequence). The junction had 1 base not matched to a gene; V was cut back by 4 bases and J by 4 bases. The CDR3 runs 13 residues. The CDR3 DNA reads TGTGCCAGCAGCCGACAGGGGCCAGATACGCAGTATTTT. Amino acids: CASSRQGPDTQYF.